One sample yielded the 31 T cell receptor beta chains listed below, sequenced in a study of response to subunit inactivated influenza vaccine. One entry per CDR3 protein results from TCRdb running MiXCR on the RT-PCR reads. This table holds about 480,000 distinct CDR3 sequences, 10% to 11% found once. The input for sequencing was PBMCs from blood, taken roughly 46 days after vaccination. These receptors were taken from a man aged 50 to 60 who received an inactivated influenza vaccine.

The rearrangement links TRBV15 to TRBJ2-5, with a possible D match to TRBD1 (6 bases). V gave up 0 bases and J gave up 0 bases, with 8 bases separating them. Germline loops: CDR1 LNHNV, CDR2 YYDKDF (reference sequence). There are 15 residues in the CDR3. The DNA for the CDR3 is TGTGCCACCAGCAGAGATCAGGGGAACCAAGAGACCCAGTACTTC. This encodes CATSRDQGNQETQYF.

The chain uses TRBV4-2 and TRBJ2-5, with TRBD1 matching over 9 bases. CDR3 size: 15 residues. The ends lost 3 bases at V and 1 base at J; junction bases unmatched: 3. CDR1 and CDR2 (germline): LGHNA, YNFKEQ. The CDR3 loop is CASSQIQGAQETQYF. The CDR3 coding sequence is TGTGCCAGCAGCCAGATACAGGGGGCCCAAGAGACCCAGTACTTC.

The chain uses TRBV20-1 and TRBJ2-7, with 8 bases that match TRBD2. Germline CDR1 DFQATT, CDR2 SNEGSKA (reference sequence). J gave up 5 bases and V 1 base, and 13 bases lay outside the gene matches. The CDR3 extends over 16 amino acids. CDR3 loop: CSARAPPGLGNDEQYF. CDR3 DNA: TGCAGTGCTAGAGCACCGCCGGGACTAGGAAATGACGAGCAGTACTTC.

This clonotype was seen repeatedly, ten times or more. The CDR3 bases are TGCAGTGCTAGAATCGGATTTCGGGGCACTGAAGCTTTCTTT. Translation: CSARIGFRGTEAFF. The rearrangement joins TRBV20-1 to TRBJ1-1; D not resolved. The length of the CDR3 is 14 residues. Trimming shortened V by 2 bases and J by 4 bases, and 14 bases separated the two germline ends. The germline CDR1 and CDR2 sequences are DFQATT and SNEGSKA (reference sequence).

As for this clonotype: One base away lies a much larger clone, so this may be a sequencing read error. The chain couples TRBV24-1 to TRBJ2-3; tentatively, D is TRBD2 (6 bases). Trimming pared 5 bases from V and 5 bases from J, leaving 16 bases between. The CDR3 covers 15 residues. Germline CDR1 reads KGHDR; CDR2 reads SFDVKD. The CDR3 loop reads CATSAASTGGDTQYF. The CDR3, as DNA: TGTGCCACCAGTGCAGCATCTACCGGGGGAGATACGCAGTATTTT.

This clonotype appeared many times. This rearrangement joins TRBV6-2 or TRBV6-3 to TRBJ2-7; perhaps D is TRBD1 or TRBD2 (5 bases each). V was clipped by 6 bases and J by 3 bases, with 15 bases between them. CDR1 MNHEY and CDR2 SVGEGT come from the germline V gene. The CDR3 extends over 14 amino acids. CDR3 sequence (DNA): TGTGCCAGCAGGCCCTCGGGACCCAACTACGAGCAGTACTTC. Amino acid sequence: CASRPSGPNYEQYF.

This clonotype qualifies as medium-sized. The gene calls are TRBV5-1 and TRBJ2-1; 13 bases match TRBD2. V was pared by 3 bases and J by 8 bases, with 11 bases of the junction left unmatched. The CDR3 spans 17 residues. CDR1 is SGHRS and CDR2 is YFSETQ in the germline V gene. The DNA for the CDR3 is TGCGCCAGCAGCTCTGGACTAGCGGGAGATATTAATGATGAGCAGTTCTTC. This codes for CASSSGLAGDINDEQFF.

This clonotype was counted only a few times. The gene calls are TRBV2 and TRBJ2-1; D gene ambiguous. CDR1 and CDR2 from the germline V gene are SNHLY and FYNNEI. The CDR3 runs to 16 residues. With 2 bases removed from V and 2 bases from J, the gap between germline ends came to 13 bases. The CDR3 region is CASSETYPDPYNEQFF. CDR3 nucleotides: TGTGCCAGCAGTGAAACTTACCCTGACCCCTACAATGAGCAGTTCTTC.

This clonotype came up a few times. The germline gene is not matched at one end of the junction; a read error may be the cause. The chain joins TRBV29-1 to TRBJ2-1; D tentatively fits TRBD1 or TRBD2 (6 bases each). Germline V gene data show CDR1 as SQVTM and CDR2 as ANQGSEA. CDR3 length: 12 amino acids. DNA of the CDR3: TGCAGCGTGGAAGGGGGGTGGGATGAGCAGTTCTTC. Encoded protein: CSVEGGWDEQFF.

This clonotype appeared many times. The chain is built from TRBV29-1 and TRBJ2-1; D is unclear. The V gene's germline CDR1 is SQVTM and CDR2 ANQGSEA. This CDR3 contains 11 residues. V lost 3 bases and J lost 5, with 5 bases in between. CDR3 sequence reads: CSVDKNNEQFF. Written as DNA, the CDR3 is TGCAGCGTTGACAAGAACAATGAGCAGTTCTTC.

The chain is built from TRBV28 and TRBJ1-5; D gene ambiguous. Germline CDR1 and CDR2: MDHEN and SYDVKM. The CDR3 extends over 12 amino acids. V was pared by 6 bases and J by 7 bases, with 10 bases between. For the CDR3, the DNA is TGTGCCAGCAGCTCGTTTTGGCAGCCCCAGCATTTT. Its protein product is CASSSFWQPQHF.

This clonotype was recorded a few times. CDR3 in amino acids: CASSPIPAGAADTQYF. CDR3 DNA sequence: TGTGCCAGCAGCCCCATCCCCGCGGGAGCTGCAGATACGCAGTATTTT. The chain recombines TRBV7-8 with TRBJ2-3, with 7 bases fitting TRBD2. This CDR3 has 16 amino acids. V trimming: 5 bases; J trimming: 4 bases; junction bases outside the gene matches: 12. CDR1 SGHVS and CDR2 FQNEAQ come from the germline V gene.

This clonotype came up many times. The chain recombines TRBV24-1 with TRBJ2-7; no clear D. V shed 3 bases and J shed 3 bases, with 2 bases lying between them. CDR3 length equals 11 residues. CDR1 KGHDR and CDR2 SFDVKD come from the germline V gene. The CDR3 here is CATSDSYEQYF. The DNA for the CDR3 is TGTGCCACCAGTGATAGCTACGAGCAGTACTTC.

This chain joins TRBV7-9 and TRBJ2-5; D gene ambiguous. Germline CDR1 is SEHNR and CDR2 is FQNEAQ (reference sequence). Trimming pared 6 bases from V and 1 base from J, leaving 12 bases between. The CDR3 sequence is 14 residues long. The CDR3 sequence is CASSTDLPQETQYF. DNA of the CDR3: TGTGCCAGCAGTACGGATCTTCCCCAAGAGACCCAGTACTTC.

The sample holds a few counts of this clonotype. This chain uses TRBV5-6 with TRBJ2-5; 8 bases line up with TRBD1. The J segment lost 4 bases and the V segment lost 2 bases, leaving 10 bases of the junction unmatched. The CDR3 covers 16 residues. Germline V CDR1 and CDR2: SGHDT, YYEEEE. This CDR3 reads CASSFYDRGLGETQYF. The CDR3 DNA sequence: TGTGCCAGCAGCTTCTATGACAGGGGCCTAGGAGAGACCCAGTACTTC.

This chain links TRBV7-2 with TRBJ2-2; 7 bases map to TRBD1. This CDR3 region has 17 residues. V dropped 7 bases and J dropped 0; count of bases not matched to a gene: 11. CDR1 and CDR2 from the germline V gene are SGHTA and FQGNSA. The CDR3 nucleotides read TGTGCCAGCAACTCCCCGGGACAGCTACCGAACACCGGGGAGCTGTTTTTT. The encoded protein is CASNSPGQLPNTGELFF.

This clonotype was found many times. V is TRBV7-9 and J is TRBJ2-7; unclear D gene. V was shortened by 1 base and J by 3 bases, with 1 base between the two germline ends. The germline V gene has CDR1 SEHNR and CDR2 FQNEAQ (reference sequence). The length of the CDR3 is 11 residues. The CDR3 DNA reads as TGTGCCAGCAGCTTAGACTACGAGCAGTACTTC. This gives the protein CASSLDYEQYF.

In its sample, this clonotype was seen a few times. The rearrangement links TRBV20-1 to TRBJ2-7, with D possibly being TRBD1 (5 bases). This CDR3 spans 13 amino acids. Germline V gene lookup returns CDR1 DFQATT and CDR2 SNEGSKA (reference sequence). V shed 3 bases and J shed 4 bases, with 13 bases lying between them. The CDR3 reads CSASGATTYEQYF. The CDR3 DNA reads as TGCAGTGCTAGTGGGGCAACAACTTACGAGCAGTACTTC.

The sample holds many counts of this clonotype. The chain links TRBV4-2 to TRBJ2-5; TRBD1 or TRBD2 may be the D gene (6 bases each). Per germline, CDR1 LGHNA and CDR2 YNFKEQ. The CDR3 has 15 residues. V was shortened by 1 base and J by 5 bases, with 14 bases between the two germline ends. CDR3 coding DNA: TGTGCCAGCAGCCAAGTTGGAGGGGGAGAGGAGACCCAGTACTTC. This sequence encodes CASSQVGGGEETQYF.

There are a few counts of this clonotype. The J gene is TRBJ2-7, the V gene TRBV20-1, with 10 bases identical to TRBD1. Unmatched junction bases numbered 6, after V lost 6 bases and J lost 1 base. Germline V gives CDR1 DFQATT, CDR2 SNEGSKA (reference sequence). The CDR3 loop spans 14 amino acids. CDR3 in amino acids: CSASPGQGSYEQYF. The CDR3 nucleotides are TGCAGTGCGAGTCCGGGACAGGGGTCCTACGAGCAGTACTTC.

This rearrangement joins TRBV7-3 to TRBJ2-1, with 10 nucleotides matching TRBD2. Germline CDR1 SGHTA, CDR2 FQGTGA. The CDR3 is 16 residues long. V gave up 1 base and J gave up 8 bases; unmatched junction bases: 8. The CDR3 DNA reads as TGTGCCAGCAGCTTAAGGGCTAGCGGGAGTTTAGATGAGCAGTTCTTC. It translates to CASSLRASGSLDEQFF.

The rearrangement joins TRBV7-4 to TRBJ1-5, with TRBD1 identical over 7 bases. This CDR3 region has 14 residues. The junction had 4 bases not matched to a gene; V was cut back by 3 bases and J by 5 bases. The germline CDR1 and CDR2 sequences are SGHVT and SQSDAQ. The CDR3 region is CASSFGTEYQPQHF. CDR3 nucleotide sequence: TGTGCCAGCAGCTTCGGGACAGAATATCAGCCCCAGCATTTT. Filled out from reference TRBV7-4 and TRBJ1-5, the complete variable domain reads GAGVSQSPRYKVAKRGRDVALRCDSISGHVTLYWYRQTLGQGSEVLTYSQSDAQRDKSGRPSGRFSAERPERSVSTLKIQRTEQGDSAVYLCASSFGTEYQPQHFGDGTRLSIL.

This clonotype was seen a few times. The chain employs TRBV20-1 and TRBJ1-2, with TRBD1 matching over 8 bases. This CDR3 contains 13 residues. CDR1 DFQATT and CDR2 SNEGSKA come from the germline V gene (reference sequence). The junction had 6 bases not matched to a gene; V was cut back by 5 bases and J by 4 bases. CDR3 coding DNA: TGCAGTGCTCGGTCCGACAGGGGCTATGGCTACACCTTC. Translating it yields CSARSDRGYGYTF.

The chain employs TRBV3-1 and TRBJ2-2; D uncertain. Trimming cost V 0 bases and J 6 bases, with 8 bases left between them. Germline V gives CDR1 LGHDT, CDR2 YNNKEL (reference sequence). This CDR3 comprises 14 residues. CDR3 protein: CASSQDWFPGELFF. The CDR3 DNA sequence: TGTGCCAGCAGCCAAGATTGGTTCCCCGGGGAGCTGTTTTTT.

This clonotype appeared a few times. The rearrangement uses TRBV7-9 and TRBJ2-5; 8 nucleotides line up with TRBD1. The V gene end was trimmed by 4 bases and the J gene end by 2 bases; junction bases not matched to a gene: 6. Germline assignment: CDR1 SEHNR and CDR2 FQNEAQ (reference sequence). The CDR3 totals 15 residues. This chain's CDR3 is CASSSRQGIQETQYF. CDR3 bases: TGTGCCAGCAGCTCCCGACAGGGGATACAAGAGACCCAGTACTTC. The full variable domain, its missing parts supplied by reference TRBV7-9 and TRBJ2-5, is DTGVSQNPRHKITKRGQNVTFRCDPISEHNRLYWYRQTLGQGPEFLTYFQNEAQLEKSRLLSDRFSAERPKGSFSTLEIQRTEQGDSAMYLCASSSRQGIQETQYFGPGTRLLVL.

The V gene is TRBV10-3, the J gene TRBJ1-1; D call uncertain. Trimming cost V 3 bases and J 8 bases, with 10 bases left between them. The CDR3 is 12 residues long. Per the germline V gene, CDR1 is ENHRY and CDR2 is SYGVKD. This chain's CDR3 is CAISEQTGEAFF. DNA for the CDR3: TGTGCCATCAGTGAACAAACGGGGGAAGCTTTCTTT.

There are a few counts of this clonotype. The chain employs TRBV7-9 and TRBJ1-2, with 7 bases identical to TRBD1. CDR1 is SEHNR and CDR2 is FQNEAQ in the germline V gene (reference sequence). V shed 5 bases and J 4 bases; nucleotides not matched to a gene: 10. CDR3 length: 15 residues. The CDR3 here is CASSPRRAGGYGYTF. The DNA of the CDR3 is TGTGCCAGCAGCCCCCGGCGGGCAGGGGGCTATGGCTACACCTTC.

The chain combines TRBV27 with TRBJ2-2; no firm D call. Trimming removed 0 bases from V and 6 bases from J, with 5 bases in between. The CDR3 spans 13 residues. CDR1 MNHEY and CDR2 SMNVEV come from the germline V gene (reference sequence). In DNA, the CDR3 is TGTGCCAGCAGTTTATCGAATCCCGGGGAGCTGTTTTTT. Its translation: CASSLSNPGELFF.

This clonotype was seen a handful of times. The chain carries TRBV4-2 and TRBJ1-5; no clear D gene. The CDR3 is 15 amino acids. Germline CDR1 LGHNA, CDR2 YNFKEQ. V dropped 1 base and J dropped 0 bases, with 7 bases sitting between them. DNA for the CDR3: TGTGCCAGCAGCCAAGTCGGTTCTAGCAATCAGCCCCAGCATTTT. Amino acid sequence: CASSQVGSSNQPQHF.

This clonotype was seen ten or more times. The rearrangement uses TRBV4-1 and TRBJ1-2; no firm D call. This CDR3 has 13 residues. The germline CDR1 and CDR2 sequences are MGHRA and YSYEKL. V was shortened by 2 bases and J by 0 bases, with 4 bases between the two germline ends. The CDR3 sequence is CASSQRTNYGYTF. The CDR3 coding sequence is TGCGCCAGCAGCCAAAGAACTAACTATGGCTACACCTTC.

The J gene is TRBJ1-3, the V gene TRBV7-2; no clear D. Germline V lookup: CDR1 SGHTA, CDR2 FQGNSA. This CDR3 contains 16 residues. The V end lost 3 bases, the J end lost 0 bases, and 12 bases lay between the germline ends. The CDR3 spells CASSFGAHRSGNTIYF. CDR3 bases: TGTGCCAGCAGCTTTGGAGCCCACCGCTCTGGAAACACCATATATTTT.